The 12 T cell receptor beta chains below all came from one sample that was sequenced in a study of Ad26.COV2.S vaccination and SARS-CoV-2 variants. Treatment indicated: over 15 received Ad26.COV2.S at low or high dose, single or two shots; roughly 5 received placebo; per-sample allocation not given. Sampling was done on day 63 after the first vaccine or placebo injection. TCRdb's copy holds only in-frame clones and misses some; the assay was immunoSEQ multiplex PCR. The sample consists of roughly 240,000 clones, 88% of them appearing once. This specimen consisted of peripheral blood, obtained in a trial of Ad26.COV2.S vaccine versus placebo. These receptors were taken from a person aged 18-65 years who received the Ad26.COV2.S COVID-19 vaccine or a placebo.

This chain connects TRBV7-8 to TRBJ1-5; D might be TRBD1 (6 bases). Germline V lookup: CDR1 SGHVS, CDR2 FQNEAQ. The V end lost 2 bases, the J end lost 6 bases, and 8 bases lay between the germline ends. This CDR3 region has 13 residues. CDR3 residues: CASSLLQGQPQHF. CDR3 nucleotides: TGTGCCAGCAGCTTACTACAGGGTCAGCCCCAGCATTTT.

V is TRBV10-3 and J is TRBJ1-3, with D tentatively TRBD1 (6 bases). Per germline, CDR1 ENHRY and CDR2 SYGVKD. V was clipped by 3 bases and J by 2 bases, with 14 bases between them. The CDR3 extends over 16 amino acids. The DNA for the CDR3 is TGTGCCATCAGTGACTACACAGGGACCGCTGGAAACACCATATATTTT. It translates to CAISDYTGTAGNTIYF.

The chain carries TRBV7-9 and TRBJ2-7; the match to TRBD2 covers 7 bases. With V trimmed by 5 bases and J by 2 bases, 12 bases remained unmatched. Germline CDR1 SEHNR, CDR2 FQNEAQ (reference sequence). CDR3 length equals 16 residues. CDR3 sequence: CASSPFPSGAAYEQYF. The CDR3 nucleotides read TGTGCCAGCAGCCCCTTCCCCAGCGGGGCAGCCTACGAGCAGTACTTC.

The chain has TRBV14 and TRBJ1-4, with a tentative D call TRBD1 (5 bases). Per the germline V gene, CDR1 is SGHDN and CDR2 is FVKESK. The CDR3 covers 15 residues. Trimming took 1 base from V and 8 from J, leaving 14 bases between them. The CDR3 DNA reads TGTGCCAGCAGCCAAGGGGGACTGTTAAGGGAAAAACTGTTTTTT. This translates into CASSQGGLLREKLFF.

The gene calls are TRBV5-1 and TRBJ2-7; D might be TRBD2 (6 bases). The CDR3 has 14 amino acids. V dropped 5 bases and J dropped 0 bases, with 12 bases sitting between them. The germline gives CDR1 SGHRS, CDR2 YFSETQ. The CDR3 protein is CASRSEGSSYEQYF. CDR3 coding DNA: TGCGCCAGCAGATCGGAGGGAAGCTCCTACGAGCAGTACTTC. Together with reference TRBV5-1 and TRBJ2-7, the CDR3 gives the full variable domain: KAGVTQTPRYLIKTRGQQVTLSCSPISGHRSVSWYQQTPGQGLQFLFEYFSETQRNKGNFPGRFSGRQFSNSRSEMNVSTLELGDSALYLCASRSEGSSYEQYFGPGTRLTVT.

This rearrangement joins TRBV29-1 to TRBJ2-7; perhaps TRBD2 as D (5 bases). V was trimmed by 4 bases and J by 0 bases, leaving 7 bases between them. The CDR3 is 12 amino acids. The germline V gene has CDR1 SQVTM and CDR2 ANQGSEA. The CDR3 protein is CSVAGGSYEQYF. For the CDR3, the DNA is TGCAGCGTTGCTGGAGGCTCCTACGAGCAGTACTTC.

The chain employs TRBV14 and TRBJ2-5; TRBD1 matches 7 bases. V lost 0 bases, J lost 5 bases, and 6 bases stayed unmatched. The germline V gene encodes CDR1 SGHDN and CDR2 FVKESK. The CDR3 is made up of 15 amino acids. The CDR3, as DNA: TGTGCCAGCAGCCAAGATAGAGGGGGCTGGGAGACCCAGTACTTC. This sequence encodes CASSQDRGGWETQYF.

This chain connects TRBV7-3 to TRBJ2-1, with D maybe TRBD2 (5 bases). The CDR3 is 16 amino acids. The germline V gene encodes CDR1 SGHTA and CDR2 FQGTGA. The ends were cut back, 4 bases at V and 5 bases at J, with 18 bases in the middle. CDR3 region: CASSSEARTVNNEQFF. The DNA of the CDR3 is TGTGCCAGCAGCTCCGAAGCCAGGACTGTAAACAATGAGCAGTTCTTC.

The rearrangement links TRBV20-1 to TRBJ1-2; D is perhaps TRBD1 (5 bases). V was clipped by 5 bases and J by 4 bases, with 8 bases between them. There are 11 residues in the CDR3. From germline, CDR1 is DFQATT and CDR2 SNEGSKA (reference sequence). CDR3 protein: CSAPDIYGYTF. The CDR3 DNA follows: TGCAGTGCTCCGGACATCTATGGCTACACCTTC.

This chain joins TRBV14 and TRBJ2-7, with D tentatively TRBD2 (5 bases). This CDR3 spans 16 amino acids. Germline loops: CDR1 SGHDN, CDR2 FVKESK. The ends were cut back, 0 bases at V and 0 bases at J, with 12 bases in the middle. This CDR3 is CASSQDSSWSSYEQYF. In DNA form, the CDR3 reads TGTGCCAGCAGCCAAGATTCTAGCTGGAGCTCCTACGAGCAGTACTTC.

The table lists this clone with a count of one. The chain has TRBV28 and TRBJ1-5; D is uncertain. The CDR3 is 11 amino acids. V gave up 2 bases and J gave up 7 bases, with 3 bases separating them. Germline CDR1 MDHEN, CDR2 SYDVKM. CDR3 sequence reads: CASSLRQPQHF. CDR3 sequence (DNA): TGTGCCAGCAGTTTACGGCAGCCCCAGCATTTT.

This CDR3 reads CASSLGHQNEKLFF. As DNA, the CDR3 is TGTGCCAGCAGCTTAGGCCATCAGAATGAAAAACTGTTTTTT. The chain combines TRBV7-9 with TRBJ1-4; D remains ambiguous. Trimming left V 1 base short and J 5 bases short, with 8 bases between. This CDR3 has 14 amino acids. The germline gives CDR1 SEHNR, CDR2 FQNEAQ (reference sequence).